This TCR beta chain was obtained from a study of OX40 agonist ivuxolimab in advanced cancers. Broadly, across the study: Ivuxolimab was a fully human IgG2 agonistic monoclonal antibody targeting the costimulatory receptor OX40 (CD134). Intravenous ivuxolimab was administered to patients every 2 weeks at six dose levels: 0.01, 0.1, 0.3, 1.5, 3 and 10 mg/kg. Of the approximately 50 dose-escalation patients, hepatocellular carcinoma was present in about 20, melanoma in approximately 15, renal cell carcinoma in 9 and head and neck cancer in 9. In the dose-escalation cohort, 75% to 90% of patients were male, and the mean age was 60 years with a range of roughly 20 to 85. Patients were allowed to have had prior anti-PD-1, anti-PD-L1 or anti-CTLA-4 therapy, and 30% to 50% of the dose-escalation patients had previously received checkpoint inhibitors. Three dose-escalation patients achieved partial responses, one with hepatocellular carcinoma and two with cutaneous melanoma. The purpose of peripheral TCRbeta sequencing was to test whether ivuxolimab changed TCR sequence diversity and led to clonal T-cell expansion. The paper describes the monotherapy dose-escalation part (N ≈ 52 patients) of the phase I trial of ivuxolimab. Points the paper makes about the study in general: Low levels of normalized T-cell clonal expansion were also shown by some nonresponding patients. Partial responders in the 0.1-3.0 mg/kg groups had among the lowest normalized peripheral clonal expansion, especially among CD8+ T cells. Antigen specificity was not determined for the clonally expanded peripheral T cells. On average, CD8+ T cells showed more expanded clones than CD4+ T cells after ivuxolimab. Clonal expansion of both CD4+ and CD8+ blood T cells was observed from baseline to week 6 at doses 0.1 to 3.0 mg/kg.

Patients with a history of autoimmune disease or receiving systemic immunosuppression were excluded from the trial. Peripheral blood for TCR sequencing was collected from all dose cohorts at baseline, on cycle 4 day 1, and on cycle 7 day 1. Samples came from an open-label, multicenter, first-in-human phase I dose-escalation trial of ivuxolimab. Adults with locally advanced or metastatic melanoma, renal cell, hepatocellular, or head and neck squamous cell carcinoma were enrolled in the trial. Before TCR sequencing, CD4+ T cells and CD8+ T cells were sorted from peripheral blood as separate populations. Genomic DNA was isolated from the sorted cells so that the TCRbeta CDR3 region could be sequenced. The immunoSEQ Assay was used for sequencing of TCRbeta CDR3 regions. The source is immuneACCESS, and TCRdb retained only in-frame sequences with V and J called. Part of the clones is not carried over; for the studies checked, unresolved V genes explain less than half of this, and the remainder is unexplained. This sample has some 40,000 clones in its table, and over 60% of those were observed once. The top ten clonotypes cover over 7.5% of the sample.

The CDR3 goes from the cysteine to the phenylalanine over 15 residues. Just CDR3 DNA is preserved here, 45 bases in frame from base 1. The germline ends are 18 bases apart after V is trimmed by 5 bases and J by 7 bases. CDR1 SEHNR and CDR2 FQNEAQ are derived from the germline V gene (reference sequence). Points on this clone: What antigen it recognizes has not been identified. Per-nucleotide qualities are absent, and no much larger clonotype sits a single base away.

This clonotype was obtained from an adult with an advanced solid tumor such as melanoma, head and neck, liver or kidney cancer. Sequences were derived from CD4+ or CD8+ T cells sorted from blood, sampled in a trial of the OX40 agonist ivuxolimab. The chain employs TRBV7-9 and TRBJ2-1; a weak D assignment points to TRBD2 (6 bases agree). This receptor has the CDR3 CASSATAGLGNEQFF. The DNA sequence reads TGTGCCAGCAGCGCCACAGCGGGCCTAGGGAATGAGCAGTTCTTC.